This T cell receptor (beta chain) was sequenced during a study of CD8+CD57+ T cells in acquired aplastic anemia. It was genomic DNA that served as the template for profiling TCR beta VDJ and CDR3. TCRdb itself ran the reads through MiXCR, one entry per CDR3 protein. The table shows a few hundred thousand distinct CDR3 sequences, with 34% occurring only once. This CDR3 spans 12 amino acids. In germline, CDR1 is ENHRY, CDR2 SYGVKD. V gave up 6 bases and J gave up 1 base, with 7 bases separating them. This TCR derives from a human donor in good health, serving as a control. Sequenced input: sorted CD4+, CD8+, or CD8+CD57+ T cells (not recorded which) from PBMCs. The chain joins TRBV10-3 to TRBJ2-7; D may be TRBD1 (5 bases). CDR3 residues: CAIRTASYEQYF. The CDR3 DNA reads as TGTGCCATCAGGACAGCTTCCTACGAGCAGTACTTC.